The sequence of this T cell receptor beta chain was determined in a study of CXCR3-negative and CXCR3-positive naive CD8 T cells. General study findings and limits: TRB CDR3 hydrophobicity was greater in CXCR3-positive naive cells than in CXCR3-negative naive cells. In both naive subsets diversity was comparably high, whereas memory CD8+ cells showed much lower diversity.

Worth noting for this clonotype: Its target is not known.

The libraries of TRB cDNA were constructed through 5' RACE using UMI labels. No DNA is given; TCRdb re-called the 5' RACE reads and lists each CDR3 protein once. The sample totals about 84,000 distinct CDR3 sequences. Per the germline V gene, CDR1 is SGHRS and CDR2 is YFSETQ. The CDR3 runs 14 residues. The sample consisted of naive CXCR3+ CD8+ T cells from blood. Subset specified: CD45RO-CCR7+CD27+CD95- naive CD8+ T cells expressing CXCR3 (TNR3+). The chain combines TRBV5-1 with TRBJ2-2; TCRdb lists TRBD1, though no DNA is available to test this call. This receptor was obtained from a human donor in good health. Some clones in this sample may be carry-over from other donors' samples. CDR3 sequence reads: CASSLASGYGELFF.